Each of the 17 T cell receptor beta chains below was sequenced from the same sample in a study of tumor and adjacent non-tumor tissue in lung cancer. The library came from three nested PCR rounds adapted from ARM-PCR protocols. TCRdb re-analysed the multiplex PCR reads in MiXCR, keeping a single row per CDR3 protein. The table lists approximately 140,000 distinct CDR3 sequences, about 71% of them singletons, with 15% to 20% in the top ten. The template was RNA from unsorted bulk tissue. Input material: lung tumor tissue. These receptors were collected from a man aged 55-75 years with small cell lung cancer.

This clonotype was observed many times. This chain connects TRBV6-1 to TRBJ2-5; tentatively, D is TRBD1 (5 bases). Trimming cost V 2 bases and J 11 bases, with 9 bases left between them. CDR1 is MNHNS and CDR2 is SASEGT in the germline V gene. This CDR3 has 11 residues. The DNA of the CDR3 is TGTGCCAGCAGTGAATCGGCAGGGCAGTACTTC. This translates into CASSESAGQYF.

The chain has TRBV20-1 and TRBJ1-1, with 9 bases that match TRBD1. After removal of 6 bases from V and 5 bases from J, the junction contained 7 bases not matched to a gene. Germline loops: CDR1 DFQATT, CDR2 SNEGSKA (reference sequence). The CDR3 extends over 13 amino acids. The CDR3 DNA follows: TGCAGTGCACAGGGACAGGGAGGGACTGAAGCTTTCTTT. Its translation: CSAQGQGGTEAFF.

About this clonotype itself: The junction does not match germline at one end; this may be a read error. V gene TRBV19 combines with J gene TRBJ2-1; 7 positions match TRBD2. CDR3 length equals 14 residues. The germline CDR1 and CDR2 sequences are LNHDA and SQIVND (reference sequence). CDR3 sequence: CASCISGIYNEQFF. CDR3 sequence (DNA): TGTGCCAGTTGTATAAGCGGGATCTACAATGAGCAGTTCTTC.

Points on this clonotype: Compared with germline, one end of the junction differs, possibly owing to a read error. The chain joins TRBV11-1 to TRBJ2-3; D gene uncertain. The CDR3 contains 14 residues. Germline CDR1 and CDR2: SGHAT and FQDESV (reference sequence). CDR3 nucleotide sequence: TGTACCAGCAGCTACATGAGGACCGGAAATACGCAGTATTTT. Its translation is CTSSYMRTGNTQYF. The variable domain in full, with the rest retrieved from reference TRBV11-1 and TRBJ2-3, is EAEVAQSPRYKITEKSQAVAFWCDPISGHATLYWYRQILGQGPELLVQFQDESVVDDSQLPKDRFSAERLKGVDSTLKIQPAELGDSAMYLCTSSYMRTGNTQYFGPGTRLTVL.

This clonotype was observed at least ten times. The chain combines TRBV6-1 with TRBJ2-1, with D tentatively TRBD1 (6 bases). Between the trimmed V and J ends, which lost 4 bases and 6 bases, there was a span of 16 bases. The CDR3 has 15 residues. Germline lookup yields CDR1 MNHNS and CDR2 SASEGT. The CDR3 region has the DNA TGTGCCAGCAGTGCCCCCCACCTCAGGGGCAATGAGCAGTTCTTC. Translation: CASSAPHLRGNEQFF.

Note on this clonotype: This may arise from a read error, as a much more abundant clone is one base away. The chain recombines TRBV6-1 with TRBJ2-3; no clear D. Germline V gene lookup returns CDR1 MNHNS and CDR2 SASEGT. Trimming shortened V by 0 bases and J by 3 bases, and 22 bases separated the two germline ends. The CDR3 runs to 19 residues. Here the CDR3 reads CASSEASILGADATDTQYF. The DNA of the CDR3 is TGTGCCAGCAGTGAAGCTTCGATTTTGGGCGCTGATGCAACAGATACGCAGTATTTT.

This chain joins TRBV4-2 and TRBJ2-1, with D perhaps assigned TRBD1 or TRBD2 (5 bases each). Germline V CDR1 and CDR2: LGHNA, YNFKEQ. V was trimmed by 4 bases and J by 4 bases, leaving 14 bases between them. CDR3 length equals 15 residues. CDR3 region: CASSRGERGYNEQFF. In DNA, the CDR3 is TGTGCCAGCAGCCGAGGAGAGAGGGGATACAATGAGCAGTTCTTC.

For this clonotype: A read error may explain this, as a much larger clone is one base away. The chain couples TRBV20-1 to TRBJ2-1; 7 nucleotides agree with TRBD2. The junction had 10 bases not matched to a gene; V was cut back by 5 bases and J by 6 bases. The CDR3 spans 14 residues. Germline-derived CDR1 and CDR2 are DFQATT and SNEGSKA (reference sequence). CDR3 loop: CSAVSGTRSNEQFF. Here the CDR3 DNA reads TGCAGTGCTGTGAGCGGGACTCGAAGCAATGAGCAGTTCTTC.

The genes are TRBV2 and TRBJ1-1; no reliable D call. Trimming left V 6 bases short and J 0 bases short, with 11 bases between. CDR1 and CDR2 from the germline V gene are SNHLY and FYNNEI. The CDR3 totals 14 residues. Written as DNA, the CDR3 is TGTGCCAGCAGCGCGACGGCCATGAACACTGAAGCTTTCTTT. Its protein is CASSATAMNTEAFF.

Regarding this clonotype: This may stem from a read error, because a much larger clone lies one nucleotide away. V gene TRBV6-1 combines with J gene TRBJ1-1; the match to TRBD1 covers 8 bases. From germline, CDR1 is MNHNS and CDR2 SASEGT. Unmatched junction bases numbered 9, after V lost 3 bases and J lost 0 bases. The length of the CDR3 is 17 residues. The CDR3 region has the DNA TGTGCCAGCAGTGACCCAGGGGGCAGGAAACTGAACACTGAAGCTTTCTTT. It codes for CASSDPGGRKLNTEAFF.

As to this clonotype: Possible read error: a much larger clone is one base away. The chain employs TRBV4-2 and TRBJ2-5; D is undetermined. This CDR3 spans 14 amino acids. Germline V gives CDR1 LGHNA, CDR2 YNFKEQ. V was cut by 1 base and J by 4 bases, with 10 bases left in between. CDR3 nucleotides: TGTGCCAGCAGCCAAGGGTCGTGTCCAGAGACCCAGTACTTC. It yields the protein CASSQGSCPETQYF.

This rearrangement joins TRBV10-3 to TRBJ2-3; TRBD2 matches 7 bases. Germline V gives CDR1 ENHRY, CDR2 SYGVKD. The CDR3 spans 16 residues. V was clipped by 8 bases and J by 1 base; unmatched bases: 12. CDR3 sequence (DNA): TGTGCCATCTCAGCCCATGCGGGAGCTGGCACAGATACGCAGTATTTT. The encoded protein is CAISAHAGAGTDTQYF.

Turning to this clonotype: A read error is possible here, since a much larger clone lies one base away. The chain links TRBV5-5 to TRBJ1-1, with D possibly being TRBD1 (5 bases). CDR1 SGHKS and CDR2 YYEKEE come from the germline V gene (reference sequence). This CDR3 comprises 14 residues. V dropped 7 bases and J dropped 3 bases, with 16 bases sitting between them. The DNA for the CDR3 is TGTGCCAGCGGCATGTCAGGGTTTTACACTGAAGCTTTCTTT. Translated, it gives CASGMSGFYTEAFF.

The chain employs TRBV5-6 and TRBJ2-3; perhaps D is TRBD1 or TRBD2 (5 bases each). Trimming pared 6 bases from V and 12 bases from J, leaving 23 bases between. The length of the CDR3 is 14 residues. The V gene's germline CDR1 is SGHDT and CDR2 YYEEEE. The CDR3 reads CASTVAQSRGAQYF. In DNA form, the CDR3 reads TGTGCCAGCACCGTCGCCCAGAGTCGAGGGGCCCAGTATTTT.

This clonotype was picked up a small number of times. J is TRBJ2-3 and V is TRBV6-5; tentatively, D is TRBD1 (6 bases). Germline assignment: CDR1 MNHEY and CDR2 SVGAGI. The CDR3 runs 16 residues. V was trimmed by 2 bases and J by 5 bases, leaving 17 bases between them. The CDR3 DNA sequence: TGTGCCAGCAGTTACGGGAAGGGGGAGTGGAGAGATACGCAGTATTTT. This gives the protein CASSYGKGEWRDTQYF.

Comment on this clonotype: This may arise from a read error, as a much more abundant clone is one base away. This chain joins TRBV20-1 and TRBJ2-1, with TRBD2 matching over 8 bases. The CDR3 covers 15 residues. Germline CDR1 is DFQATT and CDR2 is SNEGSKA (reference sequence). CDR3 bases: TGCAGTGCTAGCTTTAGCGGGGCTACCTACTATGAGCAGTTCTTC. Translation: CSASFSGATYYEQFF.

To note about this clonotype: This may be a read error: a much more frequent sequence differs by one nucleotide. This chain connects TRBV6-5 to TRBJ1-1; the D gene is possibly TRBD1 (5 bases). The CDR3 sequence is 13 residues long. In germline, CDR1 is MNHEY, CDR2 SVGAGI. In DNA form, the CDR3 reads TGTGCCAGCAGATCAGCAGGGAACACTAAAGCTTTCTTT. This gives the protein CASRSAGNTKAFF.